The 28 T cell receptor beta chains reported below all come from one sample, sequenced in a study of a mutant IDH1 vaccine in newly diagnosed glioma. The antigens these receptors bind are not known. The assay was immunoSEQ multiplex PCR, and TCRdb's table has in-frame clones only and misses some. The table lists 50,000 to 70,000 clones, approximately 81% of them singletons, with about 4.1% in the top ten. Specified time point: week 35, safety follow-up. All doses held 300 ug of mutant IDH1 20-mer peptide, with topical imiquimod. The input for sequencing was PBMCs, taken from a glioma patient whose treatment included an IDH1 peptide vaccine. Receptors were obtained from a man aged 25 to 45 with glioma.

This chain links TRBV6-1 with TRBJ2-3; TRBD1 agrees at 7 bases. The germline V gene has CDR1 MNHNS and CDR2 SASEGT. Unmatched junction bases numbered 9, after V lost 6 bases and J lost 3 bases. CDR3 length equals 15 residues. Written as DNA, the CDR3 is TGTGCCAGCAGCCGCTATAGGGGGCAGACAGATACGCAGTATTTT. It is translated as CASSRYRGQTDTQYF.

The V and J genes are TRBV4-2 and TRBJ1-1; D is undetermined. The CDR3 consists of 14 residues. The V gene's germline CDR1 is LGHNA and CDR2 YNFKEQ. The V and J ends lost 4 bases and 3 bases respectively, with 12 bases between them. The CDR3 nucleotides are TGTGCCAGCAGCCCCCAAAATGGGTACACTGAAGCTTTCTTT. Translation: CASSPQNGYTEAFF.

CDR3 bases: TGCGCCAGCCGAAGTAGGAGCGGGGGGTCGAGAGAGACCCAGTACTTC. It codes for CASRSRSGGSRETQYF. The chain carries TRBV10-2 and TRBJ2-5; 9 bases are a match to TRBD2. The CDR3 length is 16 residues. V lost 8 bases, J lost 4 bases, and 14 bases stayed unmatched. Germline V lookup: CDR1 WSHSY, CDR2 SAAADI.

The table lists this clone with a count of one. The V gene is TRBV7-9, the J gene TRBJ1-4, with 10 nucleotides matching TRBD1. The CDR3 has 15 amino acids. CDR1 and CDR2 from the germline V gene are SEHNR and FQNEAQ (reference sequence). The V gene end was trimmed by 5 bases and the J gene end by 3 bases; junction bases not matched to a gene: 3. CDR3 residues: CASSRQGAANEKLFF. The CDR3 bases are TGTGCCAGCAGCCGACAGGGGGCTGCTAATGAAAAACTGTTTTTT.

The V call is TRBV6-5, the J call TRBJ2-7, with a possible D match to TRBD1 (6 bases). CDR3 length: 15 amino acids. Trimming took off 0 bases at V and 5 bases at J, with 14 bases between the two ends. CDR1 is MNHEY, CDR2 SVGAGI, per germline. Written as DNA, the CDR3 is TGTGCCAGCAGTTACTCGACAGGTTTGGTGGACGAGCAGTACTTC. This translates into CASSYSTGLVDEQYF.

The V gene is TRBV12-5, the J gene TRBJ1-1; possible D gene TRBD1, 5 bases. Trimming took 0 bases from V and 6 from J, leaving 8 bases between them. The germline V gene has CDR1 LGHNT and CDR2 FRNRAP. CDR3 length equals 13 residues. CDR3 amino acids: CASGLVRGAEAFF. For the CDR3, the DNA is TGTGCTAGTGGTTTGGTTCGGGGCGCTGAAGCTTTCTTT. The variable domain in full, completed from reference TRBV12-5 and TRBJ1-1, reads DARVTQTPRHKVTEMGQEVTMRCQPILGHNTVFWYRQTMMQGLELLAYFRNRAPLDDSGMPKDRFSAEMPDATLATLKIQPSEPRDSAVYFCASGLVRGAEAFFGQGTRLTVV.

The rearrangement links TRBV28 to TRBJ2-2; 13 positions agree with TRBD2. The CDR3 has 17 amino acids. V lost 0 bases and J lost 6; bases outside the gene matches: 4. The germline V gene has CDR1 MDHEN and CDR2 SYDVKM. The CDR3 DNA reads TGTGCCAGCAGTTTATGGGAACTAGCGGGGGGGCCCGGGGAGCTGTTTTTT. Amino acid sequence: CASSLWELAGGPGELFF.

The chain recombines TRBV21-1 with TRBJ2-7; the table's D call TRBD2 went unverified against the DNA. TRBV21-1 is a pseudogene segment. The CDR3 loop spans 15 amino acids. The CDR3 nucleotides read TGTGCCAGCAGCAAACTTGCGGGGCGTTCCTACGAGCAGTACTTC. As protein: CASSKLAGRSYEQYF.

The count of this clone is one. The chain recombines TRBV19 with TRBJ1-2; 7 bases agree with TRBD1. The germline V gene has CDR1 LNHDA and CDR2 SQIVND (reference sequence). The V segment lost 4 bases and the J segment 8 bases; nucleotides outside the gene matches: 10. This CDR3 is 14 amino acids long. CDR3 residues: CASSTRDRQAGYTF. The CDR3 DNA follows: TGTGCCAGTAGTACCCGGGACAGACAGGCAGGCTACACCTTC. The whole variable domain, filled in from reference TRBV19 and TRBJ1-2, reads DGGITQSPKYLFRKEGQNVTLSCEQNLNHDAMYWYRQDPGQGLRLIYYSQIVNDFQKGDIAEGYSVSREKKESFPLTVTSAQKNPTAFYLCASSTRDRQAGYTFGSGTRLTVV.

This clone has a single count. The J gene is TRBJ2-4, the V gene TRBV7-2; possibly TRBD2 for D (6 bases). Germline lookup yields CDR1 SGHTA and CDR2 FQGNSA. This CDR3 region has 16 residues. V was clipped by 1 base and J by 1 base, with 11 bases between them. The CDR3 DNA sequence: TGTGCCAGCAGCTTAGAATTCGGAGGGGCCAAAAACATTCAGTACTTC. The encoded protein is CASSLEFGGAKNIQYF.

The V and J genes are TRBV11-3 and TRBJ1-2; tentative D call: TRBD1 (5 bases). The CDR3 is 13 amino acids. V lost 8 bases, J lost 2 bases, and 12 bases lay in between. CDR1 and CDR2 (germline): SGHNT, YENEEA. CDR3 DNA: TGTGCCAGCTCGGGGACGGGGAACTATGGCTACACCTTC. Translating gives CASSGTGNYGYTF. Based on the CDR3 plus reference TRBV11-3 and TRBJ1-2, the full variable domain is EAGVVQSPRYKIIEKKQPVAFWCNPISGHNTLYWYLQNLGQGPELLIRYENEEAVDDSQLPKDRFSAERLKGVDSTLKIQPAELGDSAVYLCASSGTGNYGYTFGSGTRLTVV.

There are a few counts of this clone. V usage is TRBV19 and J usage is TRBJ1-1; possible D gene TRBD1, 6 bases. CDR3 size: 13 residues. Trimming took off 4 bases at V and 1 base at J, with 7 bases between the two ends. Germline CDR1 reads LNHDA; CDR2 reads SQIVND (reference sequence). The CDR3: CASSRQANTEAFF. As DNA, the CDR3 is TGTGCCAGTAGTAGACAGGCGAACACTGAAGCTTTCTTT.

The rearrangement joins TRBV4-1 to TRBJ1-6; a weak D match, TRBD1 (6 bases). This CDR3 spans 16 amino acids. Trimming removed 0 bases at V and 2 bases at J, with 8 bases between. CDR1 and CDR2 from the germline V gene are MGHRA and YSYEKL. CDR3: CASSQDQGTYNSPLHF. CDR3 DNA sequence: TGCGCCAGCAGCCAAGATCAGGGGACCTATAATTCACCCCTCCACTTT.

The chain joins TRBV12-5 to TRBJ1-5; D unclear. The germline V gene has CDR1 LGHNT and CDR2 FRNRAP. This CDR3 spans 12 amino acids. V was pared by 1 base and J by 5 bases, with 3 bases between. DNA for the CDR3: TGTGCTAGTGGTTTGGGATATCAGCCCCAGCATTTT. Protein: CASGLGYQPQHF.

This clone was seen a handful of times. The chain combines TRBV30 with TRBJ1-5, with 7 bases aligning to TRBD1. Germline lookup yields CDR1 GTSNPN and CDR2 SVGIG (reference sequence). V was pared by 2 bases and J by 5 bases, with 6 bases of the junction left unmatched. CDR3 length: 14 amino acids. The CDR3 DNA follows: TGTGCCTGGAGTACAGGGGCCGGGGATCAGCCCCAGCATTTT. This encodes CAWSTGAGDQPQHF.

The rearrangement joins TRBV19 to TRBJ1-4; perhaps TRBD1 as D (5 bases). This CDR3 contains 14 residues. Germline V gene sequence: CDR1 LNHDA, CDR2 SQIVND (reference sequence). V was shortened by 7 bases and J by 0 bases, with 9 bases between the two germline ends. The DNA for the CDR3 is TGTGCCAGTACACCGACAGCAACTAATGAAAAACTGTTTTTT. It codes for CASTPTATNEKLFF.

This chain uses TRBV5-1 with TRBJ1-1, with D perhaps matching TRBD1 (5 bases). Trimming shortened V by 1 base and J by 5 bases, and 18 bases separated the two germline ends. The V gene's germline CDR1 is SGHRS and CDR2 YFSETQ. This CDR3 is built from 16 residues. The DNA of the CDR3 is TGCGCCAGCAGCTTGTTGGTTGTAGGGGTCGGGACTGAAGCTTTCTTT. Translating it yields CASSLLVVGVGTEAFF.

The table lists this clone with a few counts. The rearrangement links TRBV4-1 to TRBJ1-4; D is uncertain. Germline V CDR1 and CDR2: MGHRA, YSYEKL. CDR3 length: 16 amino acids. Trimming left V 3 bases short and J 4 bases short, with 15 bases between. DNA of the CDR3: TGCGCCAGCAGCCAGGGGAGCGCCGTATATAATGAAAAACTGTTTTTT. Translated: CASSQGSAVYNEKLFF.

The chain is built from TRBV6-6 and TRBJ1-1; D is uncertain. This CDR3 is 13 amino acids long. The V end was cut by 6 bases, the J end by 3 bases, with 11 bases between. Germline CDR1 reads MNHNY; CDR2 reads SVGAGI (reference sequence). CDR3 sequence: CASSFTDDTEAFF. As DNA, the CDR3 is TGTGCCAGCAGCTTTACCGACGACACTGAAGCTTTCTTT.

The chain uses TRBV6-4 and TRBJ2-3; 14 bases agree with TRBD2. This CDR3 spans 17 amino acids. With 5 bases clipped from V and 4 bases from J, the junction kept 8 bases outside the gene matches. Germline V lookup: CDR1 MRHNA, CDR2 SNTAGT. The DNA of the CDR3 is TGTGCCAGCAGTCCAAGACTAGCGGGGGGGCAGGCAGATACGCAGTATTTT. It encodes CASSPRLAGGQADTQYF.

This rearrangement joins TRBV7-9 to TRBJ2-5; 10 positions match TRBD2. Looked up from germline, CDR1 is SEHNR and CDR2 is FQNEAQ (reference sequence). J gave up 0 bases and V 7 bases, and 11 bases lay outside the gene matches. This CDR3 is built from 17 residues. The CDR3 here is CASIGRILAGYQETQYF. The CDR3 DNA reads TGTGCCAGCATCGGACGGATACTAGCGGGGTACCAAGAGACCCAGTACTTC.

In DNA form, the CDR3 reads TGTGCCAGCAGTGTAGCGGGGGGCTCCTACAATGAGCAGTTCTTC. It encodes CASSVAGGSYNEQFF. The V gene is TRBV6-4, the J gene TRBJ2-1; TRBD2 matches 10 bases. Trimming removed 4 bases from V and 0 bases from J; junction bases left unmatched: 0. There are 15 residues in the CDR3. CDR1 is MRHNA, CDR2 SNTAGT, per germline.

The V call is TRBV27, the J call TRBJ1-4; a weak D match, TRBD1 (6 bases). V lost 1 base to trimming and J lost 7 bases, with 13 bases between them. Germline V gives CDR1 MNHEY, CDR2 SMNVEV (reference sequence). This CDR3 is built from 15 residues. The CDR3: CASSLLPGAGEKLFF. The DNA for the CDR3 is TGTGCCAGCAGTTTATTGCCGGGGGCGGGTGAAAAACTGTTTTTT.

The chain joins TRBV19 to TRBJ1-1, with D unclear. Deletions cut 6 bases from V and 1 base from J, with 3 bases between. Germline-derived CDR1 and CDR2 are LNHDA and SQIVND (reference sequence). The CDR3 covers 11 residues. The CDR3: CASRKNTEAFF. DNA for the CDR3: TGTGCCAGTAGAAAGAACACTGAAGCTTTCTTT.

The chain is built from TRBV5-4 and TRBJ2-5; D ambiguous. Trimming left V 2 bases short and J 2 bases short, with 10 bases between. The CDR3 covers 14 residues. Germline lookup yields CDR1 SGHNT and CDR2 YYREEE (reference sequence). The CDR3 DNA reads TGTGCCAGCAGCTTTCCCAGCGAACAAGAGACCCAGTACTTC. The encoded protein is CASSFPSEQETQYF.

This sequence joins TRBV6-6 and TRBJ1-1; TRBD1 is a possible D gene (5 bases). This CDR3 comprises 13 residues. Germline-derived CDR1 and CDR2 are MNHNY and SVGAGI (reference sequence). V was pared by 0 bases and J by 7 bases, with 9 bases between. The CDR3 sequence is CASSYSQGVEAFF. The CDR3 DNA sequence: TGTGCCAGCAGTTACTCGCAGGGTGTTGAAGCTTTCTTT.

This clone appeared once. This chain links TRBV7-6 with TRBJ1-4, with 7 bases that match TRBD1. V shed 7 bases and J 1 base; nucleotides not matched to a gene: 9. This CDR3 has 16 amino acids. Germline assignment: CDR1 SGHVS and CDR2 FNYEAQ. The CDR3 region has the DNA TGTGCCAGCAAACTAGGACAGGCGGGAACTAATGAAAAACTGTTTTTT. Its protein is CASKLGQAGTNEKLFF.

The chain is built from TRBV18 and TRBJ1-5; tentatively, D is TRBD1 (6 bases). The CDR3 is 14 amino acids. Trimming removed 2 bases from V and 2 bases from J, with 7 bases in between. CDR1 and CDR2 from the germline V gene are KGHSH and LQKENI. This CDR3 reads CASSPRQGNQPQHF. The CDR3 nucleotides are TGTGCCAGCTCACCAAGACAGGGCAATCAGCCCCAGCATTTT.